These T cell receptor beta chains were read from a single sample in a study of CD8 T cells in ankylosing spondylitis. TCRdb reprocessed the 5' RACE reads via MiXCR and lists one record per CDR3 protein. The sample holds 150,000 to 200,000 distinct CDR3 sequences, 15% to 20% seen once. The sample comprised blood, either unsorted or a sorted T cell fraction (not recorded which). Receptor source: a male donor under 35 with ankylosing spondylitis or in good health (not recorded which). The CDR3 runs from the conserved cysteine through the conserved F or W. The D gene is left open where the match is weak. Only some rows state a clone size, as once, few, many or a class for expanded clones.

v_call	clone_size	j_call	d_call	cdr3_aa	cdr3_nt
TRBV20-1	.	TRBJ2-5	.	CSARGLETQYF	TGCAGTGCTAGGGGGCTGGAGACCCAGTACTTC
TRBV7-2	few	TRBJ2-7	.	CASSLVAGDYSYEQYF	TGTGCCAGCAGCTTAGTGGCAGGGGACTACTCCTACGAGCAGTACTTC
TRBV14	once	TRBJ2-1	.	CASSQVLTRKYNEQFF	TGTGCCAGCAGCCAAGTTTTGACTAGGAAATACAATGAGCAGTTCTTC
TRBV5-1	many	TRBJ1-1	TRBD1	CASSSEQGIAEAFF	TGCGCCAGCAGCTCGGAACAGGGGATCGCTGAAGCTTTCTTT
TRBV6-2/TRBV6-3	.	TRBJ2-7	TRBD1	CASSRPGQLYEQYF	TGTGCCAGCAGTCGCCCGGGACAGCTCTACGAGCAGTACTTC
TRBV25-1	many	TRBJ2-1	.	CASSEIGLPKQFF	TGTGCCAGCAGTGAAATCGGACTGCCAAAGCAGTTCTTC
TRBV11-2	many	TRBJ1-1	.	CASSLVINTEAFF	TGTGCCAGCAGCTTAGTGATAAACACTGAAGCTTTCTTT
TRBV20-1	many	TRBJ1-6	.	CSARPLTGGYNSPLHF	TGCAGTGCTAGACCCCTGACAGGAGGCTATAATTCACCCCTCCACTTT
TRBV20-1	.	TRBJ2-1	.	CSARGSPKRVEVQFF	TGCAGTGCTAGAGGATCCCCTAAGAGGGTGGAGGTGCAGTTCTTC
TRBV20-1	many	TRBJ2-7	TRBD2	CSARVRLAGFEEQYF	TGCAGTGCTAGAGTTCGCCTAGCGGGATTCGAGGAGCAGTACTTC
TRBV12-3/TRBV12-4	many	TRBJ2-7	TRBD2	CASSPPNEAGGPLYEQYF	TGTGCCAGCAGCCCCCCCAATGAGGCGGGAGGGCCTCTTTACGAGCAGTACTTC
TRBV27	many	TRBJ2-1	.	CASNRESDNEQFF	TGTGCCAGCAACCGGGAGAGCGACAATGAGCAGTTCTTC
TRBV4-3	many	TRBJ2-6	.	CASSQETGARGANVLTF	TGCGCCAGCAGCCAAGAAACGGGGGCGCGAGGGGCCAACGTCCTGACTTTC
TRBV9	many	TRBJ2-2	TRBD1	CASSDHPQGRAGELFF	TGTGCCAGCAGCGACCATCCACAGGGGCGTGCCGGGGAGCTGTTTTTT
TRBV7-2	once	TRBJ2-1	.	CASSPQFGRNEQFF	TGTGCCAGCAGCCCCCAATTCGGCCGGAATGAGCAGTTCTTC
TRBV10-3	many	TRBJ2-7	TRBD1	CATLGQGEGEQYF	TGTGCCACCCTAGGACAGGGAGAAGGCGAGCAGTACTTC
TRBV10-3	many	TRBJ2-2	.	CAIAGTSNTGELFF	TGTGCCATCGCCGGGACTTCGAACACCGGGGAGCTGTTTTTT
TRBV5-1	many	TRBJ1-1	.	CASSLEGGPTLEAFF	TGCGCCAGCAGCTTGGAAGGTGGACCGACCCTTGAAGCTTTCTTT
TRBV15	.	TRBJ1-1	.	CATSRDKGRDEAFF	TGTGCCACCAGCAGAGATAAGGGCCGGGATGAAGCTTTCTTT
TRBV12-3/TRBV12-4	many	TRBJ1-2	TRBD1	CASSFAGGGTF	TGTGCCAGCAGCTTCGCAGGGGGCGGCACCTTC
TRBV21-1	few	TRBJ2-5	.	CASSATGGQETQYF	TGTGCCAGCAGCGCAACAGGGGGCCAAGAGACCCAGTACTTC
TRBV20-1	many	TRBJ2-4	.	CSALPGPQNIQYF	TGCAGTGCTTTACCCGGGCCGCAAAACATTCAGTACTTC
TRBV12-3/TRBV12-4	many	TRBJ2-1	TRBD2	CASSPGLGVRNEQFF	TGTGCCAGCAGCCCGGGACTAGGTGTTCGCAATGAGCAGTTCTTC
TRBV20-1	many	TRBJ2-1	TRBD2	CSARDRLARSSYNEQFF	TGCAGTGCTAGAGACCGACTAGCGCGGAGCTCCTACAATGAGCAGTTCTTC
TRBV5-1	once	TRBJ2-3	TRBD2	CASSLASGGTFTDTQYF	TGCGCCAGCAGCTTGGCTAGCGGGGGAACCTTCACAGATACGCAGTATTTT
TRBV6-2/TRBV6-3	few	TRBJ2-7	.	CASSLSSRGHEQYF	TGTGCCAGCAGCCTCTCGAGCAGGGGACACGAGCAGTACTTC
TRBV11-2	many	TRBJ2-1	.	CASSPQGGGLKEQFF	TGTGCCAGCAGCCCCCAGGGTGGGGGACTCAAAGAGCAGTTCTTC
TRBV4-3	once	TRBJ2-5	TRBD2	CASSQVFGGSYQETQYF	TGCGCCAGCAGCCAAGTCTTCGGGGGGTCGTACCAAGAGACCCAGTACTTC
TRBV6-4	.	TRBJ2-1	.	CASSDSSRNEQFF	TGTGCCAGCAGTGACTCATCGCGAAATGAGCAGTTCTTC
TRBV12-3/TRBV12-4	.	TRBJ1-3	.	CASNGQMNSGNTIYF	TGTGCCAGCAACGGACAGATGAACTCTGGAAACACCATATATTTT
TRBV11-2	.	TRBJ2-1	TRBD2	CASTEEGGRPNEQFF	TGTGCCAGCACCGAAGAGGGCGGGAGGCCCAATGAGCAGTTCTTC
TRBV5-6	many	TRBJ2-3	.	CASSLRVSSLRQDTQYF	TGTGCCAGCAGCTTGAGGGTCTCCAGCCTGAGACAAGATACGCAGTATTTT
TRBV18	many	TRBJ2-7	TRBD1	CASSPLGTGTDEQYF	TGTGCCAGCTCACCACTCGGGACAGGGACCGACGAGCAGTACTTC
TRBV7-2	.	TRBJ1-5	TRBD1	CASSSRQGLSNQPQHF	TGTGCCAGCAGCTCAAGACAGGGACTTAGCAATCAGCCCCAGCATTTT
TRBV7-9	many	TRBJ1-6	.	CASSPGVTYNSPLHF	TGTGCCAGCAGCCCAGGGGTAACCTATAATTCACCCCTCCACTTT
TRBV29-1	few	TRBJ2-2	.	CSVIGGAGELFF	TGCAGCGTTATTGGGGGAGCCGGGGAGCTGTTTTTT
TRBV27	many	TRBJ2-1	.	CASSPTGSGRNNNEQFF	TGTGCCAGCAGTCCAACCGGGAGCGGGCGCAATAATAATGAGCAGTTCTTC
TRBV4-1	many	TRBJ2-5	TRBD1	CASSQHPVQGQETQYF	TGCGCCAGCAGCCAACATCCTGTACAGGGGCAAGAGACCCAGTACTTC
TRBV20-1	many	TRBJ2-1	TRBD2	CSAPGSGTSSYNEQFF	TGCAGTGCGCCAGGATCCGGGACTAGCAGTTACAATGAGCAGTTCTTC
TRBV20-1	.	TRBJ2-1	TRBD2	CSASRLAYNEQFF	TGCAGTGCCTCCCGACTAGCTTACAATGAGCAGTTCTTC
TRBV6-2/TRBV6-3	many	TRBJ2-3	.	CASSYSKRREAQYF	TGTGCCAGCAGTTACTCGAAGCGGCGGGAAGCGCAGTATTTT
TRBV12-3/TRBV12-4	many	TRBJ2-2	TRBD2	CASSLLSTGGTGELFF	TGTGCCAGCAGTTTACTTTCTACCGGGGGGACCGGGGAGCTGTTTTTT
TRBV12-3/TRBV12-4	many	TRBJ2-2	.	CASSSRGVTGELFF	TGTGCCAGCAGTTCCAGGGGGGTCACCGGGGAGCTGTTTTTT
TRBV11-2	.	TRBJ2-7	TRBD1	CASSLGTTGHSSSEQYF	TGTGCCAGCAGCTTAGGGACGACAGGGCACTCTTCTTCGGAGCAGTACTTC
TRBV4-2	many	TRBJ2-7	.	CASSSATVPYEQYF	TGTGCCAGCAGCTCCGCGACAGTCCCCTACGAGCAGTACTTC
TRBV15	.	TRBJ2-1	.	CATSRDLAVLSYNEQFF	TGTGCCACCAGCAGAGATCTGGCGGTTCTGTCCTACAATGAGCAGTTCTTC
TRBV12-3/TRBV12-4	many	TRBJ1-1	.	CASSPGLLNTEAFF	TGTGCCAGCAGCCCGGGACTTTTAAACACTGAAGCTTTCTTT
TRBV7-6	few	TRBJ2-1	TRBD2	CASSPADGLAGDNEQFF	TGTGCCAGCAGCCCCGCTGACGGACTAGCGGGGGACAATGAGCAGTTCTTC
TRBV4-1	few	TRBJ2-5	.	CASSQIPGYQETQYF	TGCGCCAGCAGCCAAATTCCCGGTTACCAAGAGACCCAGTACTTC
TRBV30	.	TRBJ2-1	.	CAWTQLLGNEQFF	TGTGCCTGGACTCAACTTCTGGGGAATGAGCAGTTCTTC
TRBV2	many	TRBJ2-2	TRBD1	CASRETGPAGELFF	TGTGCCAGCAGGGAGACAGGGCCGGCCGGGGAGCTGTTTTTT
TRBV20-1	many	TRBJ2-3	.	CSASLTGPDTQYF	TGCAGTGCTAGTCTGACGGGACCAGATACGCAGTATTTT
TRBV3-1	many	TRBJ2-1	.	CASSQVIRNNEQFF	TGTGCCAGCAGCCAAGTCATTAGAAACAATGAGCAGTTCTTC
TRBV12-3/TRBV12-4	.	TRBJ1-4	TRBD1	CASSPSRGQTNEKLFF	TGTGCCAGCAGCCCCTCCAGGGGGCAAACTAATGAAAAACTGTTTTTT
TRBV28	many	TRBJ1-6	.	CASSSLGYNSPLHF	TGTGCCAGCAGTTCCCTGGGTTATAATTCACCCCTCCACTTT
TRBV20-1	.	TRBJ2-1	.	CSAIGPKTYNEQFF	TGCAGTGCTATAGGGCCCAAGACCTACAATGAGCAGTTCTTC
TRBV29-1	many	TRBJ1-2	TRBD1	CSAHGQGDIHYGYTF	TGCAGCGCCCACGGCCAGGGGGACATCCACTATGGCTACACCTTC
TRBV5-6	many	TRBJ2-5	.	CASSLDTGERYQETQYF	TGTGCCAGCAGCCTGGACACCGGGGAGAGGTACCAAGAGACCCAGTACTTC
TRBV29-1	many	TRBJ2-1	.	CSVEPEFF	TGCAGCGTTGAACCCGAGTTCTTC
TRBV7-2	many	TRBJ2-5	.	CASSVIGSVKETQYF	TGTGCCAGCAGCGTGATTGGGTCCGTTAAAGAGACCCAGTACTTC